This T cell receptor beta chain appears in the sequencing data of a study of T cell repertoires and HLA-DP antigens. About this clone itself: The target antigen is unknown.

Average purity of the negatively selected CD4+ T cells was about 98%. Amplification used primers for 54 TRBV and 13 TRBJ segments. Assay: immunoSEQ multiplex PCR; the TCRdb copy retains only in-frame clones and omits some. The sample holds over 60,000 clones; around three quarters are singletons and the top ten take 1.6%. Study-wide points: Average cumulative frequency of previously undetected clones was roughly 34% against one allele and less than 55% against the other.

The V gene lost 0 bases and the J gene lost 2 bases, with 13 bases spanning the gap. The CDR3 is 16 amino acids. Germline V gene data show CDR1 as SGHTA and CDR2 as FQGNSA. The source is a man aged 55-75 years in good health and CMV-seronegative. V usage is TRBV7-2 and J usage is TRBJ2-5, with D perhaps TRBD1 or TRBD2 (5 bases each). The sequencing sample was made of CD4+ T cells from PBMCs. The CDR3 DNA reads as TGTGCCAGCAGCTTAGCGGGACCGGGATCTCAAGAGACCCAGTACTTC. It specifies CASSLAGPGSQETQYF. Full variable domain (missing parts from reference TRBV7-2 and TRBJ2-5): GAGVSQSPSNKVTEKGKDVELRCDPISGHTALYWYRQSLGQGLEFLIYFQGNSAPDKSGLPSDRFSAERTGGSVSTLTIQRTQQEDSAVYLCASSLAGPGSQETQYFGPGTRLLVL.